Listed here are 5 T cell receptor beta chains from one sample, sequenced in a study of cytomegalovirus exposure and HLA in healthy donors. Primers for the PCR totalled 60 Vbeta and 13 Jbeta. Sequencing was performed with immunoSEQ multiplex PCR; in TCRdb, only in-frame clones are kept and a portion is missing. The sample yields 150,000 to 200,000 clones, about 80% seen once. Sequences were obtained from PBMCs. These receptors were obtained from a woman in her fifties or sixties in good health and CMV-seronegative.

CDR3: CASSSLDRRDTEAFF. In DNA form, the CDR3 reads TGTGCCAGTAGTTCTCTGGACAGGCGGGACACTGAAGCTTTCTTT. The chain is built from TRBV19 and TRBJ1-1; 7 bases agree with TRBD1. CDR3 size: 15 residues. Looked up from germline, CDR1 is LNHDA and CDR2 is SQIVND (reference sequence). V was pared by 5 bases and J by 3 bases, with 9 bases of the junction left unmatched.

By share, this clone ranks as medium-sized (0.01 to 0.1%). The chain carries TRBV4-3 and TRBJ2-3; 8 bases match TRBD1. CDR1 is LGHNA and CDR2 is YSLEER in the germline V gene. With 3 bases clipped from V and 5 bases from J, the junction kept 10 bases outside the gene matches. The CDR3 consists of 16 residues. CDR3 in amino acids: CASSQSGQGGVDTQYF. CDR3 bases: TGCGCCAGCAGCCAGTCAGGACAGGGTGGGGTAGATACGCAGTATTTT.

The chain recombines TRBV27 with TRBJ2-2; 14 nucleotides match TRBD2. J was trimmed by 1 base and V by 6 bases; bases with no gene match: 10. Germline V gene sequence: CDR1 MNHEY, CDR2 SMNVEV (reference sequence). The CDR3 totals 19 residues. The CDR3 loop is CASSKSGLAGVKNTGELFF. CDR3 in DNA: TGTGCCAGCAGCAAATCGGGACTAGCGGGGGTTAAGAACACCGGGGAGCTGTTTTTT.

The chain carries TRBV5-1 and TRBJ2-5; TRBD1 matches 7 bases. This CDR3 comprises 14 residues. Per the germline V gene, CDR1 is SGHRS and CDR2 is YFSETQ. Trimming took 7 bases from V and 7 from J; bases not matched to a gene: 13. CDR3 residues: CASGDPGQIGTQYF. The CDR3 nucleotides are TGCGCCAGCGGGGACCCGGGACAGATCGGGACCCAGTACTTC.

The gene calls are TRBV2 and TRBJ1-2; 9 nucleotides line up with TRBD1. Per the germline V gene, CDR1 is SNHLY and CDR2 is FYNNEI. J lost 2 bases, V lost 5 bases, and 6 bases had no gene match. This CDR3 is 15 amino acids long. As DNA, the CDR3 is TGTGCCAGCAGTCCAGACAGGGGGGAAAACTATGGCTACACCTTC. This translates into CASSPDRGENYGYTF.